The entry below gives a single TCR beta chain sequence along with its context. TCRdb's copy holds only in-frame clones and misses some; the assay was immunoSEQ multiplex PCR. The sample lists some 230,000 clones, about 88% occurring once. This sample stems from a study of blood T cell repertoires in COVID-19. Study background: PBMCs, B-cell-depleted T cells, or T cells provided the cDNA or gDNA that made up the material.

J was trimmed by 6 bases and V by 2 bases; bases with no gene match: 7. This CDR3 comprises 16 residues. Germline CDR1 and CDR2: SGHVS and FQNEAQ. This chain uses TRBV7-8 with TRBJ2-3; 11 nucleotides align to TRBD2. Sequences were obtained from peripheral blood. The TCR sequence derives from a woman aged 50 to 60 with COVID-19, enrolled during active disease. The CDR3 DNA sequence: TGTGCCAGCAGCTTATTCCCGACTAGCGGGGTTGATACGCAGTATTTT. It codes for CASSLFPTSGVDTQYF.